The entry that follows covers one T cell receptor beta chain sequence. Its antigen remains unidentified. CDR3 size: 14 residues. Germline values: CDR1 DFQATT, CDR2 SNEGSKA (reference sequence). Trimming took off 3 bases at V and 5 bases at J, with 13 bases between the two ends. Molecular barcoding with unique molecular identifiers was used for the TCRbeta library. TCRdb itself ran the PCR reads through MiXCR, one entry per CDR3 protein. The sample includes 200,000 to 250,000 distinct CDR3 sequences, roughly 8.1% of them seen just once. This sample was taken from a study of T-cell reconstitution after alpha-beta-depleted transplantation in children. Overall study findings and caveats: Expanded graft clones, several hundred of them, were reportedly the source of alpha-beta T cells about two months after transplant. Among T cells one year after transplant, newly produced cells accounted for most counts and diversity. Surviving recipient T cells and thymic progenitors produced the high day-60 TCRbeta diversity seen in some patients.

The sequences come from PBMCs, mostly from graft donor cells, collected 360 days after TCRalphabeta/CD19-depleted stem cell transplant. The V gene is TRBV20-1, the J gene TRBJ2-2; maybe TRBD1 (6 bases). This clonotype was obtained from a male patient aged 2-15 years who had a stem cell transplant for acute myeloid leukemia, so the T cells may come from the graft donor. CDR3 coding DNA: TGCAGTGCTAGTATGGGGGCCTTAACCGGGGAGCTGTTTTTT. It encodes CSASMGALTGELFF.